This TCR beta chain was recorded in a study of T cell responses to AZD1222 COVID-19 vaccine. Whole-study findings and limits: Spike regions recognized by vaccine-associated CD4 TCRs spanned the protein, led by 160-218 and 743-854.

TCRdb's copy holds only in-frame clones and misses some; the assay was immunoSEQ multiplex PCR. This sample has 150,000 to 200,000 clones, with around 92% found just once. This clone was observed a single time. Its antigen is as yet unknown. CDR1 is MGHDK and CDR2 is SYGVNS in the germline V gene. V shed 3 bases, J shed 6 bases, and the junction held 6 bases outside the gene matches. This CDR3 contains 14 residues. The sample was peripheral blood, taken on day 0 of AZD1222 vaccination. The chain couples TRBV25-1 to TRBJ1-1, with 8 bases fitting TRBD1. This TCR was recovered from an adult in good health. The DNA for the CDR3 is TGTGCCAGCAGTGAGGCAGGGGGCTTAGCTGAAGCTTTCTTT. Amino acids: CASSEAGGLAEAFF.